The source of this T cell receptor (beta chain) is a study of T cell responses to AZD1222 COVID-19 vaccine. Unmatched junction bases numbered 11, after V lost 8 bases and J lost 2 bases. CDR3 length: 15 amino acids. CDR1 and CDR2 from the germline V gene are PRHDT and FYEKMQ (reference sequence). Clones were sequenced by immunoSEQ multiplex PCR, and TCRdb holds only the in-frame ones, with some missing. The top ten hold more than 9% of the sample, which has about 84,000 clones, 75% to 90% seen once. Turning to this clone: What it binds is unknown.

Findings of the study overall: Scientists sampled the repertoires only once the peak T cell response had passed. The sample set comprised mostly white British donors with more females, and clonal diversity was possibly underestimated.

The sequence was collected from an adult who received the AZD1222 COVID-19 vaccine. Specimen: peripheral blood, collected 28 days after the second AZD1222 dose. The chain couples TRBV13 to TRBJ2-7; 8 bases are a match to TRBD1. The CDR3 here is CASGSFDRGAYEQYF. The CDR3, as DNA: TGTGCCAGCGGAAGCTTCGACAGGGGCGCCTACGAGCAGTACTTC.